Below, 30 T cell receptor beta chains from the same sample are listed, as sequenced in a study of blood T cell repertoires in COVID-19. Measured with immunoSEQ multiplex PCR; TCRdb has only the in-frame clones, and not every one. The sample has approximately 30,000 clones, roughly 84% seen once. Sequencing input: peripheral blood. All receptors come from a man in his 70s with active COVID-19.

This clone has more than one count but fewer than ten. V gene TRBV11-2 combines with J gene TRBJ1-6, with TRBD1 as a possible D gene (5 bases). The CDR3 has 16 residues. Germline-derived CDR1 and CDR2 are SGHAT and FQNNGV. Trimming pared 2 bases from V and 7 bases from J, leaving 15 bases between. As DNA, the CDR3 is TGTGCCAGCAGCTTAAATCGCAGGGTGGGAAATTCACCCCTCCACTTT. This gives the protein CASSLNRRVGNSPLHF. The whole variable domain, filled in from reference TRBV11-2 and TRBJ1-6, reads EAGVAQSPRYKIIEKRQSVAFWCNPISGHATLYWYQQILGQGPKLLIQFQNNGVVDDSQLPKDRFSAERLKGVDSTLKIQPAKLEDSAVYLCASSLNRRVGNSPLHFGNGTRLTVT.

The V gene is TRBV7-7, the J gene TRBJ2-5; 10 bases are shared with TRBD2. The J segment lost 4 bases and the V segment lost 4 bases, leaving 3 bases of the junction unmatched. The length of the CDR3 is 14 residues. Germline lookup yields CDR1 SSHAT and CDR2 FNYEAQ (reference sequence). In DNA, the CDR3 is TGTGCCAGCAGCTCCAGCGGGGGGGTAGAGACCCAGTACTTC. Translating it yields CASSSSGGVETQYF.

The chain employs TRBV9 and TRBJ1-5; weak D call: TRBD1 (6 bases). The CDR3 is 15 residues long. Germline V lookup: CDR1 SGDLS, CDR2 YYNGEE. The ends were cut back, 3 bases at V and 7 bases at J, with 17 bases in the middle. The CDR3 region has the DNA TGTGCCAGCAGCGCAGGGGCGTCCGAGGGGCAGCCCCAGCATTTT. Protein product: CASSAGASEGQPQHF.

This chain connects TRBV11-3 to TRBJ2-5; maybe TRBD2 (6 bases). This CDR3 comprises 12 residues. Germline loops: CDR1 SGHNT, CDR2 YENEEA. V was pared by 6 bases and J by 5 bases, with 10 bases between. CDR3 coding DNA: TGTGCCAGCAGTAATGGGGGGGAGACCCAGTACTTC. Its protein is CASSNGGETQYF. Combining the CDR3 with reference TRBV11-3 and TRBJ2-5 gives the whole variable domain EAGVVQSPRYKIIEKKQPVAFWCNPISGHNTLYWYLQNLGQGPELLIRYENEEAVDDSQLPKDRFSAERLKGVDSTLKIQPAELGDSAVYLCASSNGGETQYFGPGTRLLVL.

The J gene is TRBJ2-5, the V gene TRBV9, with 8 bases fitting TRBD1. In germline, CDR1 is SGDLS, CDR2 YYNGEE. V shed 3 bases, J shed 5 bases, and the junction held 9 bases outside the gene matches. This CDR3 has 15 amino acids. The CDR3 DNA follows: TGTGCCAGCAGCGATCGACAGGGGTCACGGGAGACCCAGTACTTC. Protein product: CASSDRQGSRETQYF.

V and J are TRBV5-1 and TRBJ2-6, with 7 nucleotides matching TRBD1. J lost 2 bases, V lost 3 bases, and 5 bases had no gene match. The V gene's germline CDR1 is SGHRS and CDR2 YFSETQ. This CDR3 has 16 residues. DNA of the CDR3: TGCGCCAGCAGCTCCCAAGGGGGCGCTGGGGCCAACGTCCTGACTTTC. Residues: CASSSQGGAGANVLTF.

The chain joins TRBV9 to TRBJ1-1; D uncertain. CDR3 length: 13 amino acids. Germline CDR1 SGDLS, CDR2 YYNGEE. V shed 2 bases and J shed 4 bases, with 9 bases lying between them. The CDR3 region is CASSVTWSTEAFF. The CDR3 DNA reads as TGTGCCAGCAGCGTTACCTGGAGCACTGAAGCTTTCTTT.

The chain couples TRBV19 to TRBJ2-1, with a weak D call TRBD2 (6 bases). CDR3 length: 15 amino acids. The V gene's germline CDR1 is LNHDA and CDR2 SQIVND (reference sequence). V shed 5 bases and J shed 2 bases, with 13 bases lying between them. CDR3 in amino acids: CASSPGTPAYNEQFF. DNA for the CDR3: TGTGCCAGTAGTCCCGGGACTCCCGCCTACAATGAGCAGTTCTTC.

The V call is TRBV29-1, the J call TRBJ1-1; D is uncertain. The CDR3 has 12 amino acids. CDR1 SQVTM and CDR2 ANQGSEA come from the germline V gene. Trimming left V 6 bases short and J 9 bases short, with 17 bases between. The CDR3 protein is CSVPQDSRQAFF. The CDR3 nucleotides read TGCAGCGTACCCCAGGACTCGAGACAAGCTTTCTTT.

The sample holds one count of this clone. V gene TRBV5-1 combines with J gene TRBJ1-5; possible D gene TRBD1, 5 bases. The V gene lost 4 bases and the J gene lost 2 bases, with 31 bases spanning the gap. This CDR3 contains 21 residues. Germline V gene lookup returns CDR1 SGHRS and CDR2 YFSETQ. CDR3 protein: CASSGVEVGVGGTEGNQPQHF. The CDR3 DNA follows: TGCGCCAGCAGCGGGGTGGAGGTTGGTGTCGGGGGGACGGAGGGCAATCAGCCCCAGCATTTT.

The rearrangement links TRBV18 to TRBJ2-6; D might be TRBD1 (5 bases). CDR1 is KGHSH, CDR2 LQKENI, per germline. Trimming took off 0 bases at V and 0 bases at J, with 12 bases between the two ends. CDR3 length: 18 residues. CDR3 in amino acids: CASSPPAGIPSGANVLTF. The CDR3 DNA reads TGTGCCAGCTCACCACCCGCAGGGATCCCCTCTGGGGCCAACGTCCTGACTTTC.

The V and J genes are TRBV6-4 and TRBJ2-1; TRBD2 matches 7 bases. Germline CDR1 is MRHNA and CDR2 is SNTAGT. CDR3 length equals 13 residues. Losses at the gene ends were 4 bases for V and 6 bases for J; bases not matched to a gene: 3. This chain's CDR3 is CASSVIAGNEQFF. The CDR3 bases are TGTGCCAGCAGTGTCATAGCGGGCAATGAGCAGTTCTTC.

The V gene is TRBV11-3, the J gene TRBJ2-1, with a tentative D call TRBD1 (6 bases). Trimming cost V 3 bases and J 8 bases, with 17 bases left between them. There are 15 residues in the CDR3. Germline CDR1 SGHNT, CDR2 YENEEA. The CDR3, as DNA: TGTGCCAGCAGCTTTTGGTCAGGGGTAGGAGATGAGCAGTTCTTC. Translation: CASSFWSGVGDEQFF. The whole variable domain, remainder taken from reference TRBV11-3 and TRBJ2-1, is EAGVVQSPRYKIIEKKQPVAFWCNPISGHNTLYWYLQNLGQGPELLIRYENEEAVDDSQLPKDRFSAERLKGVDSTLKIQPAELGDSAVYLCASSFWSGVGDEQFFGPGTRLTVL.

The rearrangement links TRBV18 to TRBJ2-1; D remains unclear. The CDR3 is 13 residues long. Trimming shortened V by 0 bases and J by 8 bases, and 8 bases separated the two germline ends. The germline V gene encodes CDR1 KGHSH and CDR2 LQKENI. The CDR3 coding sequence is TGTGCCAGCTCACCACCGTTGGGCGATGAGCAGTTCTTC. Its translation is CASSPPLGDEQFF.

V is TRBV27 and J is TRBJ2-3; tentative D call: TRBD2 (5 bases). CDR3 length: 15 amino acids. V lost 7 bases to trimming and J lost 2 bases, with 16 bases between them. CDR1 is MNHEY and CDR2 is SMNVEV in the germline V gene (reference sequence). CDR3 in DNA: TGTGCCAGCACCCCGCAGCGGCGACTCACAGATACGCAGTATTTT. It is translated as CASTPQRRLTDTQYF.

This rearrangement joins TRBV18 to TRBJ2-1; 10 bases map to TRBD2. In germline, CDR1 is KGHSH, CDR2 LQKENI. The CDR3 runs 15 residues. The ends lost 5 bases at V and 2 bases at J; junction bases unmatched: 3. In DNA, the CDR3 is TGTGCCAGCTCAACCAGCGGGGGGGCCTACAATGAGCAGTTCTTC. This sequence encodes CASSTSGGAYNEQFF.

In its sample, this clone was seen once. The rearrangement links TRBV13 to TRBJ1-6, with D tentatively TRBD1 (5 bases). V lost 4 bases and J lost 7, with 8 bases in between. Per the germline V gene, CDR1 is PRHDT and CDR2 is FYEKMQ (reference sequence). This CDR3 is built from 13 residues. Here the CDR3 reads CASSSQGNSPLHF. In nucleotides, the CDR3 is TGTGCCAGCAGCTCTCAGGGAAATTCACCCCTCCACTTT.

J is TRBJ2-4 and V is TRBV2, with TRBD1 matching 9 bases. V lost 5 bases, J lost 8 bases, and 4 bases stayed unmatched. The CDR3 extends over 13 amino acids. CDR1 SNHLY and CDR2 FYNNEI come from the germline V gene. CDR3 coding DNA: TGTGCCAGCAGTAGGGACAGGGTGGACATTCAGTACTTC. Its protein is CASSRDRVDIQYF.

This chain uses TRBV11-2 with TRBJ1-3, with D possibly matching TRBD1 (5 bases). Germline V CDR1 and CDR2: SGHAT, FQNNGV. V lost 0 bases and J 2 bases, leaving 11 bases between the germline ends. The CDR3 extends over 16 amino acids. DNA for the CDR3: TGTGCCAGCAGCTTAGATTGGTCAGGGACTGGAAACACCATATATTTT. This gives the protein CASSLDWSGTGNTIYF.

CDR3 region: CASSDRGTYEQYF. The DNA for the CDR3 is TGTGCCAGCAGTGACAGGGGGACCTACGAGCAGTACTTC. This chain joins TRBV2 and TRBJ2-7; 7 bases line up with TRBD1. Germline V CDR1 and CDR2: SNHLY, FYNNEI. With 3 bases clipped from V and 2 bases from J, the junction kept 1 base outside the gene matches. The CDR3 extends over 13 amino acids.

This clone is a singleton in its sample. The chain joins TRBV4-3 to TRBJ2-5; TRBD2 aligns across 10 bases. CDR3 length equals 18 residues. Germline-derived CDR1 and CDR2 are LGHNA and YSLEER. The J segment lost 5 bases and the V segment lost 1 base, leaving 13 bases of the junction unmatched. The CDR3 spells CASSQGGSSGGAGETQYF. CDR3 coding DNA: TGCGCCAGCAGCCAAGGGGGGTCTAGCGGGGGCGCCGGGGAGACCCAGTACTTC.

The chain employs TRBV4-1 and TRBJ2-3; TRBD2 is a possible D gene (6 bases). Germline values: CDR1 MGHRA, CDR2 YSYEKL. Trimming took 5 bases from V and 4 from J, leaving 16 bases between them. This CDR3 spans 15 amino acids. The CDR3 DNA reads as TGCGCCAGCAGCTTGGGGAGGCTAGCCCCAGATACGCAGTATTTT. It translates to CASSLGRLAPDTQYF.

V is TRBV9 and J is TRBJ1-2; D gene unclear. The CDR3 runs 13 residues. Germline CDR1 SGDLS, CDR2 YYNGEE. V lost 7 bases, J lost 2 bases, and 12 bases lay in between. In nucleotides, the CDR3 is TGTGCCAGCGGGTCAAGACACAACTATGGCTACACCTTC. This gives the protein CASGSRHNYGYTF. Based on the CDR3 plus reference TRBV9 and TRBJ1-2, the full variable domain is DSGVTQTPKHLITATGQRVTLRCSPRSGDLSVYWYQQSLDQGLQFLIQYYNGEERAKGNILERFSAQQFPDLHSELNLSSLELGDSALYFCASGSRHNYGYTFGSGTRLTVV.

The chain is built from TRBV29-1 and TRBJ2-7; 9 nucleotides agree with TRBD1. The CDR3 covers 15 residues. The V and J ends lost 4 bases and 0 bases, in that order; junction bases with no gene match: 7. Germline V gene sequence: CDR1 SQVTM, CDR2 ANQGSEA. The CDR3 DNA reads as TGCAGCGTTGCCCCAGGACAGGGGCTCTCCTACGAGCAGTACTTC. Protein product: CSVAPGQGLSYEQYF.

The chain recombines TRBV6-4 with TRBJ2-1; D unclear. Trimming removed 3 bases from V and 0 bases from J, with 9 bases in between. The CDR3 runs 15 residues. In germline, CDR1 is MRHNA, CDR2 SNTAGT. CDR3 sequence reads: CASSEGERSYNEQFF. CDR3 in DNA: TGTGCCAGCAGTGAAGGAGAACGCTCCTACAATGAGCAGTTCTTC.

The rearrangement joins TRBV2 to TRBJ1-5; tentatively, D is TRBD1 (6 bases). Trimming pared 4 bases from V and 7 bases from J, leaving 11 bases between. Per the germline V gene, CDR1 is SNHLY and CDR2 is FYNNEI. This CDR3 is built from 13 residues. Here the CDR3 reads CASSGTAFQPQHF. For the CDR3, the DNA is TGTGCCAGCAGTGGGACAGCCTTCCAGCCCCAGCATTTT.

The chain links TRBV20-1 to TRBJ1-1; no definite D call. Trimming took 6 bases from V and 1 from J, leaving 12 bases between them. This CDR3 is built from 13 residues. Germline CDR1 is DFQATT and CDR2 is SNEGSKA (reference sequence). The CDR3: CSASRRENTEAFF. In nucleotides, the CDR3 is TGCAGTGCCAGTCGGAGGGAGAACACTGAAGCTTTCTTT.

The rearrangement joins TRBV2 to TRBJ1-2, with 10 bases fitting TRBD1. The CDR3 runs to 14 residues. Trimming removed 8 bases from V and 4 bases from J; junction bases left unmatched: 7. Germline V CDR1 and CDR2: SNHLY, FYNNEI. CDR3 nucleotides: TGTGCCAGCGTGGCGACAGGGGGCGGCTATGGCTACACCTTC. Translation gives CASVATGGGYGYTF.

This chain connects TRBV20-1 to TRBJ1-2; no firm D call. V was pared by 1 base and J by 5 bases, with 5 bases between. The germline V gene has CDR1 DFQATT and CDR2 SNEGSKA (reference sequence). The CDR3 is 11 amino acids. The CDR3 nucleotides are TGCAGTGCTAGAGTTAATTATGGCTACACCTTC. It yields the protein CSARVNYGYTF.

This chain connects TRBV18 to TRBJ2-1; 8 bases map to TRBD1. Germline V lookup: CDR1 KGHSH, CDR2 LQKENI. V was clipped by 1 base and J by 4 bases; unmatched bases: 3. This CDR3 spans 15 amino acids. Here the CDR3 DNA reads TGTGCCAGCTCACCACTTGGACAGGGATACAATGAGCAGTTCTTC. As protein: CASSPLGQGYNEQFF.